This T cell receptor (beta chain) was captured by sequencing in a study of OX40 agonist ivuxolimab in advanced cancers. Only a few counts were recorded for this clone. Here immunoSEQ multiplex PCR was the method, and the copy in TCRdb shows in-frame clones only, minus some. The profile covers around 100,000 clones, with roughly 90% appearing a single time and about 0.49% taken by the ten largest. Trimming shortened V by 2 bases and J by 1 base, and 5 bases separated the two germline ends. This CDR3 spans 13 amino acids. The germline V gene encodes CDR1 KGHSH and CDR2 LQKENI. The genes are TRBV18 and TRBJ1-1; D call uncertain. The specimen was CD4+ or CD8+ T cells sorted from blood, collected in a trial of the OX40 agonist ivuxolimab. This TCR came from an adult with an advanced solid tumor such as melanoma, head and neck, liver or kidney cancer. The CDR3, as DNA: TGTGCCAGCTCACCAACAAGGAACACTGAAGCTTTCTTT. It encodes CASSPTRNTEAFF. Full variable domain (remainder filled in from reference TRBV18 and TRBJ1-1): NAGVMQNPRHLVRRRGQEARLRCSPMKGHSHVYWYRQLPEEGLKFMVYLQKENIIDESGMPKERFSAEFPKEGPSILRIQQVVRGDSAAYFCASSPTRNTEAFFGQGTRLTVV.